This TCR beta chain is from a study of long-term antiretroviral therapy in people with HIV. The assay, immunoSEQ v3.0, was run at survey level. Sequencing was performed with immunoSEQ multiplex PCR; in TCRdb, only in-frame clones are kept and a portion is missing. The data hold about 21,000 clones, with 88% observed a single time. Trimming at V came to 6 bases and at J to 3 bases, leaving 7 bases not matched to a gene. The CDR3 extends over 15 amino acids. Germline V gene sequence: CDR1 MNHEY, CDR2 SMNVEV (reference sequence). The TCR sequence derives from a man in his 60s with HIV. This sequence joins TRBV27 and TRBJ1-2, with TRBD1 matching 10 bases. The source was unsorted PBMCs, collected 2.3 years after starting antiretroviral therapy. CDR3 residues: CASSPRTGGYYGYTF. In nucleotides, the CDR3 is TGTGCCAGCAGCCCGAGGACAGGGGGGTACTATGGCTACACCTTC.